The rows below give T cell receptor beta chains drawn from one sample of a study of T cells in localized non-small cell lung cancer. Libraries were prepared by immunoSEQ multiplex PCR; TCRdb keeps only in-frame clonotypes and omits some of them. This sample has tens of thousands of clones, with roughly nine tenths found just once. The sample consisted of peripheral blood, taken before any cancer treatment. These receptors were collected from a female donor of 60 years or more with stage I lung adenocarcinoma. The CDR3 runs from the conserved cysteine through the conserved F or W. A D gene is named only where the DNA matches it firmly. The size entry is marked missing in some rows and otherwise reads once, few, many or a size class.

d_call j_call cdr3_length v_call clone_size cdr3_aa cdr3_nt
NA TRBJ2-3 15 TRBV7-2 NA CASSLELVHLGTQYF TGTGCCAGCAGCTTAGAACTAGTCCATTTAGGTACGCAGTATTTT
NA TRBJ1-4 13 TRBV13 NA CASSLQGNEKLFF TGTGCCAGCAGCTTACAGGGGAATGAAAAACTGTTTTTT
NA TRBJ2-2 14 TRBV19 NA CASSIAANTGELFF TGTGCCAGTAGTATAGCGGCAAACACCGGGGAGCTGTTTTTT
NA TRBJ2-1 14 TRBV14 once CASSRVERYNEQFF TGTGCCAGCAGCAGGGTAGAACGCTACAATGAGCAGTTCTTC
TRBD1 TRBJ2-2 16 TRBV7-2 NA CASSSDRDRSTGELFF TGTGCCAGCAGCTCGGACCGGGACAGGTCCACCGGGGAGCTGTTTTTT
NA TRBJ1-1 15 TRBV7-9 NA CASSLAQGSHTEAFF TGTGCCAGCAGCTTAGCCCAGGGCTCTCACACTGAAGCTTTCTTT
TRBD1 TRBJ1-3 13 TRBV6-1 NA CASDRGSWNTIYF TGTGCCAGCGACAGGGGGTCATGGAACACCATATATTTT
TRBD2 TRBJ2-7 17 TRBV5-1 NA CASSPREDQGKSYEQYF TGCGCCAGCAGCCCCCGGGAGGATCAGGGCAAATCCTACGAGCAGTACTTC
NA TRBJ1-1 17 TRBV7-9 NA CASSLERGGRLNTEAFF TGTGCCAGCAGCTTAGAAAGGGGTGGGAGATTGAACACTGAAGCTTTCTTT
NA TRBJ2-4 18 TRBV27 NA CASRFRGARLSTKNIQYF TGTGCCAGCAGATTCAGGGGGGCCCGTCTCTCGACCAAAAACATTCAGTACTTC
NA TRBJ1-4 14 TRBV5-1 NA CASSLAPGVEKLFF TGCGCCAGCAGCTTGGCCCCGGGGGTTGAAAAACTGTTTTTT
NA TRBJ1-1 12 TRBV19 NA CASSPWNTEAFF TGTGCCAGTAGCCCCTGGAACACTGAAGCTTTCTTT
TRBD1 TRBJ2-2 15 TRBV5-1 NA CASSLGQGDTGELFF TGCGCCAGCAGCTTGGGGCAGGGGGACACCGGGGAGCTGTTTTTT
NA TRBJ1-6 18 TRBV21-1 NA CASSKSVKVRIYNSPLHF TGTGCCAGCAGCAAAAGTGTGAAGGTAAGGATTTATAATTCACCCCTCCACTTT
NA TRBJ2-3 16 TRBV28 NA CASSLLGDTLTDTQYF TGTGCCAGCAGTTTGTTAGGGGACACTCTCACAGATACGCAGTATTTT
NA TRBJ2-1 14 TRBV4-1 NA CASSHSPRSEEQFF TGCGCCAGCAGCCACAGTCCTCGTTCGGAGGAGCAGTTCTTC
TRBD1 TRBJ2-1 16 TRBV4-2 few CASSPAGQGIYNEQFF TGTGCCAGCAGCCCTGCGGGACAGGGGATCTACAATGAGCAGTTCTTC
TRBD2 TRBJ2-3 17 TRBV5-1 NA CASSFRTSGGSTDTQYF TGCGCCAGCAGCTTTCGGACTAGCGGGGGGAGCACAGATACGCAGTATTTT
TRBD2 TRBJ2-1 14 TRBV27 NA CASSQPVEGLEQFF TGTGCCAGCAGTCAACCGGTGGAGGGACTAGAGCAGTTCTTC
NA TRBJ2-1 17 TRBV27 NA CASSFDATFGTYNEQFF TGTGCCAGCAGTTTTGATGCGACATTTGGGACCTACAATGAGCAGTTCTTC
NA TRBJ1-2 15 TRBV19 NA CASSIQGRQGYGYTF TGTGCCAGTAGTATACAGGGGCGGCAGGGCTATGGCTACACCTTC
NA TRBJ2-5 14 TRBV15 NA CATGRDRAGESEYF TGTGCCACCGGTAGAGATAGGGCAGGGGAGTCGGAGTACTTC
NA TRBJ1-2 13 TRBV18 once CASSPGRDYGYTF TGTGCCAGCTCCCCTGGGCGTGACTATGGCTACACCTTC
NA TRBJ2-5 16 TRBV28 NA CASRGEWPQIVETQYF TGTGCCAGCAGAGGGGAATGGCCGCAAATCGTTGAGACCCAGTACTTC
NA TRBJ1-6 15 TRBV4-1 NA CASSQAMDRSRALHF TGCGCCAGCAGCCAGGCAATGGATAGATCTCGGGCCCTCCACTTT
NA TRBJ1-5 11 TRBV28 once CASSRGEPQHF TGTGCCAGCAGCCGAGGGGAGCCCCAGCATTTT
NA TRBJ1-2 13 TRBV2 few CASGKDLNYGYTF TGTGCCAGCGGTAAGGACCTTAACTATGGCTACACCTTC
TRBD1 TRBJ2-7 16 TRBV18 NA CASSPLGTGKEVGQYF TGTGCCAGCTCACCGCTAGGGACAGGGAAGGAAGTCGGGCAGTACTTC
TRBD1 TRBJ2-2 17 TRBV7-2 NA CASGIPRDRVFTGELFF TGTGCCAGCGGAATTCCTAGGGACAGGGTTTTCACCGGGGAGCTGTTTTTT
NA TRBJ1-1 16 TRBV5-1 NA CASSLDVRREDTEAFF TGCGCCAGCAGCTTGGACGTCCGACGGGAAGATACTGAAGCTTTCTTT
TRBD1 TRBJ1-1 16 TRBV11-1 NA CASSIGRQGADTEAFF TGTGCCAGCTCCATAGGGCGACAGGGGGCTGACACTGAAGCTTTCTTT
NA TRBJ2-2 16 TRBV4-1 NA CASSRFGGGNTGELFF TGCGCCAGCAGCCGCTTTGGAGGTGGGAACACCGGGGAGCTGTTTTTT
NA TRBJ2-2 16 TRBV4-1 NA CASSQDSPLSGGELFF TGCGCCAGCAGCCAAGATTCCCCCCTTAGCGGCGGGGAGCTGTTTTTT
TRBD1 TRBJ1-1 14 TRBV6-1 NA CATLGEQGVTEAFF TGTGCCACCCTTGGGGAGCAGGGGGTAACTGAAGCTTTCTTT
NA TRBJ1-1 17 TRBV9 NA CASSPGPPKGGNTEAFF TGTGCCAGCAGCCCCGGGCCCCCTAAAGGGGGGAACACTGAAGCTTTCTTT
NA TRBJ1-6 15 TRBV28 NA CASTRGAFNNSPLHF TGTGCCAGCACTCGTGGGGCGTTCAATAATTCACCCCTCCACTTT
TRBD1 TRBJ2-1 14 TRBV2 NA CASTVAGQVSEQFF TGTGCCAGCACCGTGGCGGGACAGGTATCTGAGCAGTTCTTC
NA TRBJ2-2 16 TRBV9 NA CASSVSGTLNTGELFF TGTGCCAGCAGCGTTTCAGGAACTCTAAACACCGGGGAGCTGTTTTTT
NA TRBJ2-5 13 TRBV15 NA CATSISAGETQYF TGTGCCACCAGCATCTCGGCCGGGGAGACCCAGTACTTC
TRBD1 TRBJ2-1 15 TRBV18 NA CASSLDRGVYNEQFF TGTGCCAGCTCCTTGGACAGGGGGGTCTACAATGAGCAGTTCTTC
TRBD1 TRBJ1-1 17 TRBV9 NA CASSVEGDRGFNTEAFF TGTGCCAGCAGCGTAGAGGGGGACAGGGGGTTTAACACTGAAGCTTTCTTT
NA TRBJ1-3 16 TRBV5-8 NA CASSRHLQGAGNTIYF TGTGCCAGCAGCCGCCATCTGCAGGGTGCCGGAAACACCATATATTTT
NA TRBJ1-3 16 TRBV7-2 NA CASSLWGRGTGNTIYF TGTGCCAGCAGCTTATGGGGGCGGGGGACTGGAAACACCATATATTTT
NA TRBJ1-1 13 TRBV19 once CASSILWHWGAFF TGTGCCAGTAGTATACTTTGGCATTGGGGAGCTTTCTTT
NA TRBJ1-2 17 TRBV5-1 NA CASSLGTDVLSNYGYTF TGCGCCAGCAGCTTGGGGACCGACGTCCTGAGCAACTATGGCTACACCTTC
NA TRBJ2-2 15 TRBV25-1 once CASSPFTGGGGELFF TGTGCCAGCAGTCCATTCACGGGGGGCGGCGGGGAGCTGTTTTTT
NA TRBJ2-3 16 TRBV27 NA CASSLGGLTSTDTQYF TGTGCCAGCAGTCTCGGGGGGCTGACTAGCACAGATACGCAGTATTTT
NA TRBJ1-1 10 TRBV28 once CASESTEAFF TGTGCCAGCGAGAGCACTGAAGCTTTCTTT
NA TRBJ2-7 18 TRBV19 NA CASSIRGAGGAYYYEQYF TGTGCCAGTAGTATTCGGGGGGCAGGGGGCGCCTACTACTACGAGCAGTACTTC
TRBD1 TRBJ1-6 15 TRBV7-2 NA CASSSQGAISSPLHF TGTGCCAGCAGCTCGCAGGGGGCGATTAGTTCACCCCTCCACTTT